This TCR beta chain was identified in a study of T cells in Graves' hyperthyroidism and ophthalmopathy. Study-level points and caveats: Blood also showed most of the thyroid clonotypes that were expanded above 0.001.

TCR beta CDR3 region amplification was performed from RNA transcripts. During a first-round RT-PCR of the TCR CDR3, the HTBI primer set was used. In TCRdb, the multiplex PCR reads were re-called with MiXCR into one record per CDR3 protein. The sample has 300,000 or so distinct CDR3 sequences; 21% are singletons. Hyperthyroidism was newly diagnosed in patients aged 18 to 65 (duration under 2 months). Thyroid ultrasound and orbital computed tomography, with clinical symptoms and serum thyroxine and TRAb, informed diagnoses. About 10 ml of fresh peripheral blood supplied the PBMCs. The sample holds many counts of this clonotype. The antigen is unknown. Trimming removed 5 bases at V and 0 bases at J, with 14 bases between. CDR3 length: 17 amino acids. CDR1 is KGHSH and CDR2 is LQKENI in the germline V gene.

This TCR came from a woman aged 50 to 65 with Graves' hyperthyroidism. This chain uses TRBV18 with TRBJ1-6; the D gene is possibly TRBD1 (5 bases). Sequencing was carried out using blood. CDR3 coding DNA: TGTGCCAGCTCATCATTGGACATAAGCTCCTATAATTCACCCCTCCACTTT. Residues: CASSSLDISSYNSPLHF.